This T cell receptor (beta chain) was sequenced during a study of vaccination and CD4 T cells after COVID-19. This clonotype was seen more than once but under ten times. Its antigen remains unknown. Broader study findings: The appearance of a median approximately 90% of reactive clones in convalescent patients occurred only post-vaccination. In convalescent patients, 304 of 307 vaccine-specific clones were spike mono-reactive.

This CDR3 contains 15 residues. Germline assignment: CDR1 LNHDA and CDR2 SQIVND (reference sequence). V was trimmed by 3 bases and J by 4 bases, leaving 14 bases between them. MiXCR, applied by TCRdb to the PCR reads, yields one record per CDR3 protein. This table holds about 24,000 distinct CDR3 sequences, over 40% found once. The starting material was CD4+ T cells from blood, obtained before SARS-CoV-2 vaccination. This TCR was sampled from a human donor who had recovered from COVID-19. The chain employs TRBV19 and TRBJ2-3; D possibly corresponds to TRBD1 (5 bases). The CDR3 protein is CASSMGQGRPDTQYF. As DNA, the CDR3 is TGTGCCAGTAGTATGGGTCAGGGCAGGCCAGATACGCAGTATTTT.